These 27 T cell receptor beta chains were sequenced from one sample in a study of T cells in Graves' hyperthyroidism and ophthalmopathy. RNA transcripts were the template for amplifying TCR beta CDR3 regions. The HTBI set primed first-round TCR CDR3 RT-PCR. TCRdb recomputed calls from the multiplex PCR reads with MiXCR, one row per CDR3 protein. Among some 740,000 distinct CDR3 sequences listed, about 14% were seen once. Sequencing input: blood. Every receptor here comes from a woman aged 18-29 years with Graves' hyperthyroidism.

This clonotype occurred many times. Relative to the germline gene, one junction end is altered; a read error may explain this. The V and J genes are TRBV12-3 or TRBV12-4 and TRBJ2-3; the D is unclear. CDR3 length equals 14 residues. This CDR3 is CASRKSPSTDTQYF. The CDR3, as DNA: TGCGCCTCAAGGAAGTCACCTAGCACAGATACGCAGTATTTT.

The rearrangement joins TRBV19 to TRBJ1-5; D is unresolved. The CDR3 contains 13 residues. Germline assignment: CDR1 LNHDA and CDR2 SQIVND (reference sequence). V lost 4 bases to trimming and J lost 11 bases, with 15 bases between them. For the CDR3, the DNA is TGTGCCAGTAGTAGCGACTCCCGTGTGGCCCAGCATTTT. It yields the protein CASSSDSRVAQHF.

This clonotype occurred a few times. The chain combines TRBV12-3 or TRBV12-4 with TRBJ2-6; 7 positions agree with TRBD1. This CDR3 has 17 amino acids. J gave up 0 bases and V 7 bases, and 9 bases lay outside the gene matches. The CDR3 nucleotides are TGTGCCAGCACCAGGGACAGCGAGAGCTCTGGGGCCAACGTCCTGACTTTC. Protein: CASTRDSESSGANVLTF.

This clonotype has ten or more counts. The V and J genes are TRBV11-2 and TRBJ1-5, with 11 bases fitting TRBD1. The CDR3 is 15 residues long. Germline loops: CDR1 SGHAT, CDR2 FQNNGV. Germline trimming cut 3 bases from V and 5 bases from J; bases unmatched to any gene: 3. In DNA form, the CDR3 reads TGTGCCAGCAGCTTCGGACAGGGGGCATATCAGCCCCAGCATTTT. Its protein product is CASSFGQGAYQPQHF.

This clonotype appeared many times. The chain carries TRBV20-1 and TRBJ2-7; 10 nucleotides line up with TRBD1. The junction had 3 bases not matched to a gene; V was cut back by 5 bases and J by 2 bases. The germline CDR1 and CDR2 sequences are DFQATT and SNEGSKA (reference sequence). The CDR3 loop spans 13 amino acids. CDR3 protein: CSAGQGVTYEQYF. The CDR3 DNA reads TGCAGTGCTGGACAGGGGGTGACCTACGAGCAGTACTTC.

A single count supports this clonotype. The V gene is TRBV4-1, the J gene TRBJ2-3; D might be TRBD2 (5 bases). Germline V gives CDR1 MGHRA, CDR2 YSYEKL. The length of the CDR3 is 17 residues. The V and J ends lost 1 base and 4 bases respectively, with 18 bases between them. The CDR3: CASSQGPQRQKSDTQYF. The CDR3 nucleotides are TGCGCCAGCAGCCAAGGCCCCCAGCGGCAAAAGTCAGATACGCAGTATTTT.

The chain combines TRBV5-1 with TRBJ2-1; D unresolved. The CDR3 is 15 residues long. Per the germline V gene, CDR1 is SGHRS and CDR2 is YFSETQ. With 4 bases removed from V and 3 bases from J, the gap between germline ends came to 14 bases. The CDR3 region is CASSRQQDLYNEQFF. The CDR3 DNA reads as TGCGCCAGCAGCCGGCAGCAGGATCTCTACAATGAGCAGTTCTTC.

This clonotype was recorded a few times. This rearrangement joins TRBV5-1 to TRBJ2-7; TRBD2 aligns across 14 bases. Trimming at V came to 3 bases and at J to 3 bases, leaving 5 bases not matched to a gene. In germline, CDR1 is SGHRS, CDR2 YFSETQ. There are 16 residues in the CDR3. The CDR3 loop is CASSSGLAGGFYEQYF. The CDR3 DNA follows: TGCGCCAGCAGCTCAGGACTAGCGGGAGGCTTCTACGAGCAGTACTTC.

At least ten counts were recorded for this clonotype. The rearrangement links TRBV24-1 to TRBJ1-2; no reliable D call. The length of the CDR3 is 12 residues. In germline, CDR1 is KGHDR, CDR2 SFDVKD. The V end was cut by 5 bases, the J end by 2 bases, with 5 bases between. For the CDR3, the DNA is TGTGCCACCAGTGCCGGGAACTATGGCTACACCTTC. It specifies CATSAGNYGYTF.

The sample holds many counts of this clonotype. The gene calls are TRBV30 and TRBJ1-2; D possibly corresponds to TRBD1 (5 bases). The CDR3 extends over 13 amino acids. From germline, CDR1 is GTSNPN and CDR2 SVGIG (reference sequence). V shed 3 bases and J shed 6 bases, with 14 bases lying between them. The CDR3 DNA is TGTGCCTGGAGCCTCCAGGGAGGGGATGGCTACACCTTC. Residues: CAWSLQGGDGYTF. The full variable domain, in which reference TRBV30 and TRBJ1-2 provide the parts outside the CDR3, is SQTIHQWPATLVQPVGSPLSLECTVEGTSNPNLYWYRQAAGRGLQLLFYSVGIGQISSEVPQNLSASRPQDRQFILSSKKLLLSDSGFYLCAWSLQGGDGYTFGSGTRLTVV.

The chain recombines TRBV9 with TRBJ2-7, with 7 bases that match TRBD1. This CDR3 has 15 residues. The V gene's germline CDR1 is SGDLS and CDR2 YYNGEE. The junction had 8 bases not matched to a gene; V was cut back by 4 bases and J by 1 base. The CDR3 is CASSLGTAPSYEQYF. CDR3 bases: TGTGCCAGCAGCCTCGGGACAGCCCCATCCTACGAGCAGTACTTC.

V gene TRBV3-1 combines with J gene TRBJ1-2; D is uncertain. Germline lookup yields CDR1 LGHDT and CDR2 YNNKEL (reference sequence). This CDR3 has 13 amino acids. The V and J ends lost 1 base and 4 bases respectively, with 7 bases between them. The CDR3 here is CASSQGEVYGYTF. The CDR3, as DNA: TGTGCCAGCAGCCAAGGAGAGGTCTATGGCTACACCTTC.

This clonotype was counted a few times. V and J are TRBV27 and TRBJ2-3; D ambiguous. The CDR3 totals 16 residues. The germline V gene encodes CDR1 MNHEY and CDR2 SMNVEV (reference sequence). Trimming took off 5 bases at V and 6 bases at J, with 21 bases between the two ends. The CDR3 bases are TGTGCCAGCAGTCTCTCCTCCGGACGGCCAATGGATACGCAGTATTTT. It translates to CASSLSSGRPMDTQYF.

This clonotype showed up many times. The genes are TRBV7-9 and TRBJ2-1; D call uncertain. In germline, CDR1 is SEHNR, CDR2 FQNEAQ (reference sequence). V was cut by 3 bases and J by 0 bases, with 12 bases left in between. The CDR3 covers 16 residues. CDR3: CASSFNYLVSYNEQFF. The CDR3 DNA is TGTGCCAGCAGCTTTAACTACCTCGTCTCCTACAATGAGCAGTTCTTC.

This clonotype occurred a few times. The CDR3 sequence: CASSPSHPVALYNEQFF. The DNA of the CDR3 is TGTGCCAGCAGCCCCTCACACCCCGTTGCCCTCTACAATGAGCAGTTCTTC. This chain uses TRBV4-2 with TRBJ2-1; D is undetermined. From germline, CDR1 is LGHNA and CDR2 YNFKEQ. V dropped 4 bases and J dropped 3 bases, with 19 bases sitting between them. CDR3 length equals 17 residues.

The sample holds many counts of this clonotype. CDR3 DNA sequence: TGTGCCAGCTCAGGGACAGCCGCGGGGGAGCAGTTCTTC. Its protein product is CASSGTAAGEQFF. The V and J genes are TRBV12-3 or TRBV12-4 and TRBJ2-1; D may be TRBD1 (7 bases). The length of the CDR3 is 13 residues. V was trimmed by 8 bases and J by 10 bases, leaving 18 bases between them.

V and J are TRBV6-1 and TRBJ2-5; D is undetermined. Germline loops: CDR1 MNHNS, CDR2 SASEGT. Deletions cut 2 bases from V and 9 bases from J, with 16 bases between. The CDR3 is 14 residues long. CDR3 DNA: TGTGCCAGCAGTGAAAGGTTCGCCGGGCAGGCCCAGTACTTC. Translating it yields CASSERFAGQAQYF.

Turning to this clonotype: A much larger clone lies a single base off, so this may be a read error. The chain couples TRBV28 to TRBJ2-4; the D gene could be TRBD1 or TRBD2 (5 bases each). The CDR3 totals 15 residues. The germline V gene has CDR1 MDHEN and CDR2 SYDVKM. The CDR3 DNA follows: TGTGCCAGCAGTTTAGGGGGTGTAGCCAAAAACATTCGGTACTTC. Its translation is CASSLGGVAKNIRYF.

V gene TRBV27 combines with J gene TRBJ1-1; D is uncertain. Trimming removed 4 bases at V and 0 bases at J, with 21 bases between. This CDR3 has 18 residues. The germline V gene has CDR1 MNHEY and CDR2 SMNVEV (reference sequence). CDR3 in amino acids: CASSSLGGLGVMNTEAFF. The CDR3 DNA follows: TGTGCCAGCAGTTCTTTAGGAGGGCTGGGAGTAATGAACACTGAAGCTTTCTTT.

This clonotype was counted many times. This rearrangement joins TRBV7-2 to TRBJ2-1; 9 bases align to TRBD1. V lost 5 bases, J lost 8 bases, and 10 bases stayed unmatched. The germline V gene encodes CDR1 SGHTA and CDR2 FQGNSA. The CDR3 is 15 residues long. The CDR3 nucleotides are TGTGCCAGCAGCCTGCTGGGACAGGGTTTCGATGAGCAGTTCTTC. It specifies CASSLLGQGFDEQFF.

There are many counts of this clonotype. The chain is built from TRBV11-2 and TRBJ2-7; 10 bases are shared with TRBD2. V lost 3 bases, J lost 6 bases, and 2 bases stayed unmatched. CDR3 length equals 13 residues. Germline assignment: CDR1 SGHAT and CDR2 FQNNGV. As DNA, the CDR3 is TGTGCCAGCAGCTTTAGACTAGCGGGCGAGCAGTACTTC. This sequence encodes CASSFRLAGEQYF.

The rearrangement joins TRBV19 to TRBJ1-1, with 8 bases fitting TRBD1. The CDR3 runs 15 residues. CDR1 and CDR2 (germline): LNHDA, SQIVND (reference sequence). V dropped 6 bases and J dropped 1; count of bases not matched to a gene: 7. The CDR3: CASSDRGSGNTEAFF. The CDR3 bases are TGTGCCAGTAGCGACAGGGGTTCGGGGAACACTGAAGCTTTCTTT.

This clonotype was picked up many times. The V and J genes are TRBV28 and TRBJ2-7; the match to TRBD2 covers 11 bases. The trim removed 6 bases at V and 6 bases at J, leaving 4 bases unmatched. From germline, CDR1 is MDHEN and CDR2 SYDVKM. The CDR3 runs 13 residues. CDR3 sequence reads: CASRLAGVSEQYF. In DNA form, the CDR3 reads TGTGCCAGCAGACTAGCGGGAGTTAGCGAGCAGTACTTC.

This clonotype showed up many times. The chain combines TRBV28 with TRBJ2-1; no firm D call. The germline V gene encodes CDR1 MDHEN and CDR2 SYDVKM. This CDR3 contains 16 residues. V was pared by 4 bases and J by 1 base, with 14 bases between. The CDR3, as DNA: TGTGCCAGCAGTTCCCTTTTGACGATGTCCTACAATGAGCAGTTCTTC. Protein product: CASSSLLTMSYNEQFF.

The sample holds a few counts of this clonotype. The V call is TRBV6-1, the J call TRBJ2-7; D perhaps matches TRBD2 (6 bases). CDR3 length: 16 residues. V was cut by 3 bases and J by 9 bases, with 24 bases left in between. CDR1 and CDR2 from the germline V gene are MNHNS and SASEGT. The CDR3 region has the DNA TGTGCCAGCAGTGAGGGGTCGGGGACTCCACCTCGACGGCAGTACTTC. Translating gives CASSEGSGTPPRRQYF.

The J gene is TRBJ2-7, the V gene TRBV9; 8 positions agree with TRBD2. The CDR3 consists of 15 residues. J gave up 3 bases and V 0 bases, and 5 bases lay outside the gene matches. Germline CDR1 reads SGDLS; CDR2 reads YYNGEE. The CDR3 loop is CASSVGPGTSYEQYF. CDR3 nucleotides: TGTGCCAGCAGCGTAGGCCCCGGGACTAGCTACGAGCAGTACTTC.

This clonotype has a handful of counts. The V call is TRBV6-1, the J call TRBJ1-6; no definite D call. V lost 1 base and J lost 7, with 8 bases in between. The CDR3 runs to 14 residues. The germline CDR1 and CDR2 sequences are MNHNS and SASEGT. CDR3 nucleotide sequence: TGTGCCAGCAGTGAAGGGCTTATCAATTCACCCCTCCACTTT. Translating gives CASSEGLINSPLHF.